This T cell receptor beta chain was captured by sequencing in a study of blood T cell repertoires in COVID-19. Study-level information: Both acute and convalescent COVID-19 samples were obtained from the United States, Italy and Spain. T cells, B-cell-depleted T cells, or PBMCs supplied cDNA or gDNA.

Seattle participants joined during active infection and were tracked over time. The germline V and J ends were trimmed by 1 base and 3 bases, with 10 bases remaining between them. The CDR3 length is 14 residues. CDR1 MNHNS and CDR2 SASEGT come from the germline V gene. As originally analysed: Estimation of nucleated cell counts was performed using reference gene primer amplification. This table comes from immunoSEQ multiplex PCR, and its TCRdb copy is limited to in-frame clones, with some not included. The DNA gave D and trimming, while V, J and clone size come from that table. The table has fewer than 350,000 clones, about 93% seen once; the top ten hold 6.5% to 8%.

This rearrangement joins TRBV6-1 to TRBJ2-7; D possibly corresponds to TRBD2 (5 bases). The sample consisted of peripheral blood. This clonotype was obtained from a woman younger than 45 with COVID-19, enrolled during active disease. The CDR3 DNA sequence: TGTGCCAGCAGTGAAGTCCCGGCGGGCTACGAGCAGTACTTC. It translates to CASSEVPAGYEQYF.